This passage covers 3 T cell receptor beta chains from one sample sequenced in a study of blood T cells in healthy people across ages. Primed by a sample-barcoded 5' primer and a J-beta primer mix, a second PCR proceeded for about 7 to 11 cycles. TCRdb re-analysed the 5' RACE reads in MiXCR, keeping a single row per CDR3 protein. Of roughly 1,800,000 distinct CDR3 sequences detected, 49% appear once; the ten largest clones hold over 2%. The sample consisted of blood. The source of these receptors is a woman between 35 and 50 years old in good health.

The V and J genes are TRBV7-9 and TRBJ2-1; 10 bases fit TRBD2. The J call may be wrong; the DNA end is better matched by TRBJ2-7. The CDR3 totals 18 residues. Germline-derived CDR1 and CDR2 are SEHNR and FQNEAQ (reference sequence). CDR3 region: CASSLGLAGVGASNEQYF. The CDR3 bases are TGTGCCAGCAGCTTAGGCCTAGCGGGGGTAGGTGCTAGCAATGAGCAGTACTTC.

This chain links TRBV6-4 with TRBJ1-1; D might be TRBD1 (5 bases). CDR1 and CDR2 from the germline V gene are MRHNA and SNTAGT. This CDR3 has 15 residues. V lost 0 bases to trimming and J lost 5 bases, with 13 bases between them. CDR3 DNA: TGTGCCAGCAGTGACTCTGGCAGGGCGGAGACTGAAGCTTTCTTT. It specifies CASSDSGRAETEAFF.

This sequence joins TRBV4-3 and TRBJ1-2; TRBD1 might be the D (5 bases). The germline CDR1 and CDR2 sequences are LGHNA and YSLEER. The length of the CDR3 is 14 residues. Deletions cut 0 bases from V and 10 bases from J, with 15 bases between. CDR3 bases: TGCGCCAGCAGCCAAGATGGGAGAACAGGCGTCTACACCTTC. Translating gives CASSQDGRTGVYTF.